This entry describes one T cell receptor beta chain. Its specificity is unknown. The data derive from a study of OX40 agonist ivuxolimab in advanced cancers. Across the whole study: Enrolled patients in dose escalation had cancers that were hepatocellular carcinoma, melanoma, renal cell or head and neck cancer. Study-wide points: Among T cells, CD8+ cells averaged more expanded clones than CD4+ cells. Dose levels from 0.1 to 3.0 mg/kg saw CD4+ and CD8+ blood T cells expand clonally by week 6.

CDR3 length equals 13 residues. The germline V gene has CDR1 WSHSY and CDR2 SAAADI. The V end was cut by 3 bases, the J end by 10 bases, with 13 bases between. Data came from immunoSEQ multiplex PCR; TCRdb stores just in-frame clones and leaves some out. The table has roughly 150,000 clones, around 94% seen once; the top ten hold around 0.31%. The V and J genes are TRBV10-2 and TRBJ2-1, with D perhaps matching TRBD1 (6 bases). The TCR was taken from an adult with an advanced solid tumor such as melanoma, head and neck, liver or kidney cancer. This specimen consisted of CD4+ or CD8+ T cells sorted from blood, obtained in a trial of the OX40 agonist ivuxolimab. The DNA of the CDR3 is TGCGCCAGCAGTGAATACAGGGAAAGGGAGCAGTTCTTC. Amino acids: CASSEYREREQFF.